The 8 T cell receptor beta chains below come from one sample, sequenced in a study of blood T cell repertoires in COVID-19. Libraries were prepared by immunoSEQ multiplex PCR; TCRdb keeps only in-frame clonotypes and omits some of them. The table has about 120,000 clones, 85% seen once. The sequencing input was peripheral blood. The receptors stem from a human donor in a cohort sampled during active COVID-19.

J is TRBJ2-5 and V is TRBV5-4, with 9 nucleotides matching TRBD1. With 0 bases clipped from V and 5 bases from J, the junction kept 5 bases outside the gene matches. Germline CDR1 and CDR2: SGHNT and YYREEE (reference sequence). This CDR3 spans 15 amino acids. CDR3 region: CASSLDRGQWETQYF. CDR3 sequence (DNA): TGTGCCAGCAGCTTGGACAGGGGGCAGTGGGAGACCCAGTACTTC.

The rearrangement links TRBV7-9 to TRBJ1-1, with D uncertain. In germline, CDR1 is SEHNR, CDR2 FQNEAQ (reference sequence). CDR3 size: 14 residues. With 1 base removed from V and 1 base from J, the gap between germline ends came to 7 bases. CDR3 sequence: CASSLDAANTEAFF. The CDR3 DNA follows: TGTGCCAGCAGCTTAGATGCGGCGAACACTGAAGCTTTCTTT.

In nucleotides, the CDR3 is TGTGCCAGCAGCTCGGGACTAGCGGGGGGCGCAGATACGCAGTATTTT. It encodes CASSSGLAGGADTQYF. The chain is built from TRBV7-2 and TRBJ2-3, with 15 bases identical to TRBD2. The CDR3 is made up of 16 amino acids. V lost 4 bases, J lost 4 bases, and 3 bases stayed unmatched. Per the germline V gene, CDR1 is SGHTA and CDR2 is FQGNSA.

V is TRBV4-2 and J is TRBJ2-1; TRBD2 aligns across 7 bases. J lost 4 bases, V lost 4 bases, and 7 bases had no gene match. CDR3 length equals 15 residues. Per germline, CDR1 LGHNA and CDR2 YNFKEQ. CDR3 DNA sequence: TGTGCCAGCAGCCCCAAGGCTAGCGGATACAATGAGCAGTTCTTC. Its translation: CASSPKASGYNEQFF.

Only a few counts were recorded for this clone. The V and J genes are TRBV7-7 and TRBJ2-7; 9 nucleotides align to TRBD1. Germline trimming cut 2 bases from V and 5 bases from J; bases unmatched to any gene: 10. This CDR3 is built from 16 residues. CDR1 and CDR2 from the germline V gene are SSHAT and FNYEAQ (reference sequence). DNA for the CDR3: TGTGCCAGCAGCTTACCAGAGGGACAGGGTAACCACGAGCAGTACTTC. This encodes CASSLPEGQGNHEQYF.

The CDR3 DNA reads as TGTGCCAGCTCACCAGAGGGACAGCCCCAGCATTTT. Translation gives CASSPEGQPQHF. The V and J genes are TRBV18 and TRBJ1-5; D is uncertain. This CDR3 contains 12 residues. V shed 2 bases and J shed 7 bases, with 6 bases lying between them. The germline CDR1 and CDR2 sequences are KGHSH and LQKENI.

The V and J genes are TRBV2 and TRBJ2-1, with unresolved D. Trimming left V 4 bases short and J 10 bases short, with 14 bases between. The CDR3 totals 13 residues. Germline assignment: CDR1 SNHLY and CDR2 FYNNEI. The CDR3 is CASSGLEPWEQFF. The CDR3 DNA reads as TGTGCCAGCAGTGGGCTAGAACCGTGGGAGCAGTTCTTC.

The chain recombines TRBV6-5 with TRBJ1-6; D is uncertain. Trimming took off 9 bases at V and 5 bases at J, with 8 bases between the two ends. Germline V gene sequence: CDR1 MNHEY, CDR2 SVGAGI. CDR3 length equals 12 residues. CDR3 residues: CASQQNNSPLHF. In nucleotides, the CDR3 is TGTGCCAGTCAACAGAATAATTCACCCCTCCACTTT.